The rows below give T cell receptor beta chains drawn from one sample of a study of OX40 agonist ivuxolimab in advanced cancers. TCRdb's copy holds only in-frame clones and misses some; the assay was immunoSEQ multiplex PCR. The top ten hold less than 0.8% of the sample, which has roughly 67,000 clones, roughly 86% seen once. Here the sequenced sample was CD4+ or CD8+ T cells sorted from blood, taken in a trial of the OX40 agonist ivuxolimab. These receptors were obtained from an adult with an advanced solid tumor such as melanoma, head and neck, liver or kidney cancer. Each CDR3 is given with its conserved first and last residue. D genes are given only for firm matches. Clone size is given for some rows only: seen once, a few or many times, or a class if the clone is expanded.

V,D,J,size,CDR3,DNA
TRBV19,.,TRBJ2-7,.,CASSAPRGLGSSYEQYF,TGTGCCAGTAGTGCCCCCCGGGGGCTAGGATCCTCCTACGAGCAGTACTTC
TRBV14,.,TRBJ2-3,.,CASSHYSAASDTQYF,TGTGCCAGCAGCCATTATAGCGCCGCATCAGATACGCAGTATTTT
TRBV19,TRBD2,TRBJ2-3,.,CASRTSGSSDTQYF,TGTGCCAGTAGGACTAGCGGGAGTTCAGATACGCAGTATTTT
TRBV6-1,.,TRBJ2-7,.,CASKEPGLKYEQYF,TGTGCCAGCAAAGAGCCGGGGCTGAAGTACGAGCAGTACTTC
TRBV15,.,TRBJ2-1,once,CATSRDRSEQFF,TGTGCCACCAGCAGAGATAGGAGTGAGCAGTTCTTC
TRBV14,TRBD1,TRBJ2-6,.,CASSQSKTGALSGANVLTF,TGTGCCAGCAGCCAATCAAAGACAGGGGCCCTCTCTGGGGCCAACGTCCTGACTTTC
TRBV19,.,TRBJ2-5,once,CASSMGAETQYF,TGTGCCAGTAGTATGGGGGCGGAGACCCAGTACTTC
TRBV18,.,TRBJ1-2,.,CASSPDPHYGYTF,TGTGCCAGCTCACCGGACCCTCACTATGGCTACACCTTC
TRBV5-1,TRBD2,TRBJ2-6,once,CASRPGLAGDGRGANVLTF,TGCGCCAGCAGACCCGGACTAGCGGGAGATGGGAGAGGGGCCAACGTCCTGACTTTC
TRBV28,.,TRBJ1-2,.,CASSFVLVKLGYTF,TGTGCCAGCAGTTTCGTTTTGGTAAAGCTCGGCTACACCTTC
TRBV5-1,.,TRBJ1-1,.,CASSFTTVTWNTEAFF,TGCGCCAGCAGCTTTACGACGGTCACCTGGAACACTGAAGCTTTCTTT
TRBV6-1,.,TRBJ1-2,once,CASSARRDSDYGYTF,TGTGCCAGCAGTGCTAGACGTGACAGTGACTATGGCTACACCTTC
TRBV18,.,TRBJ1-2,once,CASSPQIGAANVYGYTF,TGTGCCAGCTCACCACAAATCGGGGCAGCCAATGTATATGGCTACACCTTC
TRBV7-8,TRBD1,TRBJ2-3,.,CASSLLPGQGASDTQYF,TGTGCCAGCAGCCTCCTACCGGGACAGGGGGCGTCGGATACGCAGTATTTT
TRBV6-1,.,TRBJ2-7,.,CASSEVWSSYEQYF,TGTGCCAGCAGTGAAGTCTGGAGCTCCTACGAGCAGTACTTC
TRBV18,.,TRBJ2-7,few,CASSPPGQRYEQYF,TGTGCCAGCTCACCACCTGGACAGAGATACGAGCAGTACTTC
TRBV6-1,.,TRBJ2-1,.,CASSDGGTSYNEQFF,TGTGCCAGCAGTGATGGTGGGACATCCTACAATGAGCAGTTCTTC
TRBV5-1,TRBD1,TRBJ2-1,.,CASSSVGTGENEQFF,TGCGCCAGCAGCTCGGTGGGGACAGGGGAAAATGAGCAGTTCTTC
TRBV18,.,TRBJ2-3,.,CASSKGRSTDTQYF,TGTGCCAGCTCCAAGGGGCGGAGCACAGATACGCAGTATTTT
TRBV9,.,TRBJ2-2,.,CASSVGPNTGELFF,TGTGCCAGCAGCGTAGGCCCAAACACCGGGGAGCTGTTTTTT
TRBV4-1,.,TRBJ2-5,.,CASSQGDRGETQYF,TGCGCCAGCAGCCAAGGGGACCGTGGAGAGACCCAGTACTTC
TRBV6-6,.,TRBJ1-1,.,CASSYSILNTEAFF,TGTGCCAGCAGTTACTCTATTTTGAACACTGAAGCTTTCTTT
TRBV5-6,.,TRBJ2-7,.,CASSLRTTYEQYF,TGTGCCAGCAGCTTGAGGACTACCTACGAGCAGTACTTC
TRBV15,TRBD2,TRBJ2-2,.,CATSRSGGAGTGELFF,TGTGCCACCAGCAGAAGCGGGGGGGCAGGCACCGGGGAGCTGTTTTTT
TRBV19,.,TRBJ1-5,.,CASSSRDFHQPQHF,TGTGCCAGTAGTAGCCGGGACTTCCATCAGCCCCAGCATTTT
TRBV7-3,TRBD1,TRBJ2-1,.,CASSSFMGQMTYNEQFF,TGTGCCAGCAGCTCCTTTATGGGACAGATGACCTACAATGAGCAGTTCTTC
TRBV19,TRBD2,TRBJ2-1,.,CASIPNPGLAGGPPEQFF,TGTGCCAGTATACCGAACCCGGGACTAGCGGGGGGGCCGCCTGAGCAGTTCTTC
TRBV27,.,TRBJ1-2,.,CASSPQSPNYGYTF,TGTGCCAGCAGTCCCCAGAGCCCTAACTATGGCTACACCTTC
TRBV27,TRBD1,TRBJ2-2,.,CASSHRGHTGELFF,TGTGCCAGCAGTCACAGGGGCCACACCGGGGAGCTGTTTTTT
TRBV6-1,.,TRBJ1-4,once,CASSYTVLFF,TGTGCCAGCAGTTATACAGTGCTGTTTTTT
TRBV9,.,TRBJ1-6,.,CASSVGAGEDSPLHF,TGTGCCAGCAGCGTAGGGGCAGGTGAAGATTCACCCCTCCACTTT
TRBV7-9,.,TRBJ2-2,once,CASSTAAGWAGELFF,TGTGCCAGCAGCACAGCGGCAGGGTGGGCCGGGGAGCTGTTTTTT
TRBV30,.,TRBJ1-5,.,CAWSPDAGGQPQHF,TGTGCCTGGAGTCCCGATGCGGGTGGACAGCCCCAGCATTTT
TRBV27,.,TRBJ1-1,once,CASSLSWGQNTEAFF,TGTGCCAGCAGTTTATCGTGGGGGCAGAACACTGAAGCTTTCTTT
TRBV5-1,.,TRBJ2-1,.,CASSFEGYEQFF,TGCGCCAGCAGCTTTGAGGGTTATGAGCAGTTCTTC
TRBV7-9,TRBD2,TRBJ2-1,.,CASSMSGRGYNEQFF,TGTGCCAGCAGCATGAGCGGGAGGGGTTACAATGAGCAGTTCTTC
TRBV7-8,.,TRBJ1-1,few,CASSLAGNTEAFF,TGTGCCAGCAGCTTAGCCGGGAACACTGAAGCTTTCTTT
TRBV7-9,.,TRBJ1-2,.,CASSGGGGYTF,TGTGCCAGCTCCGGCGGAGGCGGCTACACCTTC
TRBV10-1,.,TRBJ1-4,once,CASSRDPTGELFF,TGCGCCAGCAGTAGGGACCCCACCGGGGAACTGTTTTTT
TRBV5-1,.,TRBJ1-1,.,CASSLVGSGGTEAFF,TGCGCCAGCAGCTTAGTAGGATCTGGGGGCACTGAAGCTTTCTTT
TRBV7-8,.,TRBJ1-1,.,CASSLATRGNTEAFF,TGTGCCAGCAGCTTAGCGACCAGGGGGAACACTGAAGCTTTCTTT
TRBV29-1,TRBD1,TRBJ1-2,.,CSVETGGLYTF,TGCAGCGTTGAAACAGGGGGACTCTACACCTTC
TRBV7-2,.,TRBJ2-2,.,CASSPGRTGELFF,TGTGCCAGCAGCCCGGGGCGGACCGGGGAGCTGTTTTTT
TRBV28,.,TRBJ1-5,.,CASKGVGQPQHF,TGTGCCAGTAAAGGGGTAGGTCAGCCCCAGCATTTT
TRBV7-9,.,TRBJ2-1,.,CASSSRAGPPRNEQFF,TGTGCCAGCAGCTCGAGAGCCGGCCCCCCTCGAAATGAGCAGTTCTTC
TRBV5-1,.,TRBJ1-2,.,CASSLTAGAYGYTF,TGCGCCAGCAGCTTAACTGCAGGGGCCTATGGCTACACCTTC
TRBV4-3,.,TRBJ2-3,once,CASSQARSDTQYF,TGCGCCAGCAGCCAAGCTAGGTCAGATACGCAGTATTTT
TRBV14,.,TRBJ2-7,.,CASSQVSGALSGKQYF,TGTGCCAGCAGCCAAGTCAGTGGGGCCCTGTCGGGGAAGCAGTACTTC
TRBV29-1,.,TRBJ2-1,.,CSVTRGNGNEQFF,TGCAGCGTGACGCGCGGGAATGGGAATGAGCAGTTCTTC
TRBV5-8,TRBD1,TRBJ2-2,.,CASSPTGAGTGELFF,TGTGCCAGCAGCCCGACAGGGGCTGGGACCGGGGAGCTGTTTTTT
TRBV9,.,TRBJ2-7,.,CASSVEGTAAYEQYF,TGTGCCAGCAGCGTAGAAGGGACGGCGGCCTACGAGCAGTACTTC
TRBV19,.,TRBJ1-5,.,CASSIDSTGQRNRPQHF,TGTGCCAGTAGTATAGACTCTACTGGACAGCGAAATCGGCCCCAGCATTTT
TRBV19,TRBD1,TRBJ1-1,.,CASRHTGGSVEAFF,TGTGCCAGTAGACACACAGGGGGAAGTGTTGAAGCTTTCTTT
TRBV11-2,TRBD1,TRBJ2-7,.,CASSLLGTGVREQYF,TGTGCCAGCAGCTTATTAGGGACAGGGGTTCGCGAGCAGTACTTC
TRBV7-8,TRBD1,TRBJ2-7,once,CASSRTGQGYEQYF,TGTGCCAGCAGCAGGACCGGACAGGGCTACGAGCAGTACTTC
TRBV27,.,TRBJ2-5,.,CASSFDRRHQETQYF,TGTGCCAGCAGTTTTGATCGCAGACACCAAGAGACCCAGTACTTC
TRBV29-1,TRBD1,TRBJ1-3,.,CSVEGRGGGHSGNTIYF,TGCAGCGTTGAAGGGAGAGGAGGGGGCCACTCTGGAAACACCATATATTTT
TRBV5-5,.,TRBJ2-6,.,CASSLAGTGANVLTF,TGTGCCAGCAGCTTGGCCGGGACTGGGGCCAACGTCCTGACTTTC
TRBV5-1,.,TRBJ1-4,.,CASSLEQPNEKLFF,TGCGCCAGCAGCTTGGAACAGCCGAATGAAAAACTGTTTTTT
TRBV5-5,.,TRBJ1-4,.,CASDRTVGNEKLFF,TGTGCCAGCGACAGGACGGTGGGGAATGAAAAACTGTTTTTT